This entry concerns a single T cell receptor (beta chain). The V end lost 5 bases, the J end lost 0 bases, and 10 bases lay between the germline ends. Germline V gene data show CDR1 as SEHNR and CDR2 as FQNEAQ (reference sequence). The CDR3 contains 14 residues. This record belongs to a study of T cell changes during pregnancy in multiple sclerosis. Repertoires were generated with immunoSEQ multiplex PCR, while TCRdb's copy carries only in-frame clones and drops some. The repertoire includes 70,000 to 75,000 clones, 80% to 95% of them detected once, and about 2% sits in the top ten. The TCR comes from a female donor with multiple sclerosis, enrolled in a pregnancy study. The sample in question was peripheral blood, obtained before pregnancy. The V and J genes are TRBV7-9 and TRBJ1-1, with unresolved D. The DNA of the CDR3 is TGTGCCAGCAGCCACGCGGGTATGAACACTGAAGCTTTCTTT. Its translation is CASSHAGMNTEAFF.